This T cell receptor beta chain derives from a study of beta chain features in type 1 diabetes. Whole-study context: What patients shared with healthy donors was a similar profile of age, gender and cell yields.

There are a few counts of this clone. Every bit of the isolated RNA underwent reverse transcription, so sequencing read expressed TCRB transcripts. Clones were read by immunoSEQ multiplex PCR, and TCRdb kept only the in-frame ones, dropping some. The top ten hold 0.02% to 0.025% of the sample, which has about 930,000 clones, about a sixth seen once. V lost 0 bases to trimming and J lost 3 bases, with 6 bases between them. Germline loops: CDR1 SGDLS, CDR2 YYNGEE. This CDR3 spans 13 amino acids. The sample comprised naive CD4+ T cells from blood. The sequence derives from a woman between 18 and 30 years old in good health. This rearrangement joins TRBV9 to TRBJ2-5; D not resolved. The CDR3: CASSVGMEETQYF. CDR3 bases: TGTGCCAGCAGCGTAGGGATGGAAGAGACCCAGTACTTC.